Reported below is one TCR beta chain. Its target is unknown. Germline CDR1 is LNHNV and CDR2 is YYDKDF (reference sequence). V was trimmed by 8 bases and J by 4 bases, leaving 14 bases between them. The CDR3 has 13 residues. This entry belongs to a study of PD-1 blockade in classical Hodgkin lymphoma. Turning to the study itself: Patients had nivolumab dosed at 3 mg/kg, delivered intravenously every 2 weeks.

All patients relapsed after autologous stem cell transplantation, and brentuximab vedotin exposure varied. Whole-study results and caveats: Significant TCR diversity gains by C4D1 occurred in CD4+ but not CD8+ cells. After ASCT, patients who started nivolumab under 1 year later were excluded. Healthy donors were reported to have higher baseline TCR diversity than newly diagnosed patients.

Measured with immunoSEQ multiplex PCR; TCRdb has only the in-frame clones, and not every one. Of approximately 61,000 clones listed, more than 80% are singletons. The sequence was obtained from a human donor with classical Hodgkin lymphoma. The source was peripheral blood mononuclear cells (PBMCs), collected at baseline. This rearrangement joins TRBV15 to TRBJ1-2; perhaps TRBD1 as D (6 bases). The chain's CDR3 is CATVGGGSYGYTF. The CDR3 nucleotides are TGTGCCACCGTAGGGGGAGGCTCCTATGGCTACACCTTC.